Presented here are 24 T cell receptor beta chains from one specimen sequenced in a study of T cell responses to AZD1222 COVID-19 vaccine. The assay was immunoSEQ multiplex PCR, and TCRdb's table has in-frame clones only and misses some. The sample contains 150,000 to 200,000 clones, about 92% of which appear only once. Sequenced here: peripheral blood, sampled on day 0 of AZD1222 vaccination. Receptor source: an adult in good health.

The chain uses TRBV28 and TRBJ1-1; D is ambiguous. Looked up from germline, CDR1 is MDHEN and CDR2 is SYDVKM. V shed 5 bases and J shed 3 bases, with 16 bases lying between them. This CDR3 contains 15 residues. DNA of the CDR3: TGTGCCAGCAGTCCATCGGGCCTACGGGACACTGAAGCTTTCTTT. Its protein product is CASSPSGLRDTEAFF.

The J gene is TRBJ1-1, the V gene TRBV6-5; no definite D call. The V gene lost 0 bases and the J gene lost 5 bases, with 13 bases spanning the gap. Per the germline V gene, CDR1 is MNHEY and CDR2 is SVGAGI. This CDR3 comprises 15 residues. Here the CDR3 DNA reads TGTGCCAGCAGTTACTCGAACGTGCTTGGAACTGAAGCTTTCTTT. This sequence encodes CASSYSNVLGTEAFF.

The V call is TRBV2, the J call TRBJ1-6, with no clear D. CDR3 length: 12 residues. Germline CDR1 reads SNHLY; CDR2 reads FYNNEI. Between the trimmed V and J ends, which lost 6 bases and 5 bases, there was a span of 5 bases. The DNA for the CDR3 is TGTGCCAGCAGGAAAGATAATTCACCCCTCCACTTT. Translating gives CASRKDNSPLHF.

A single count supports this clone. The chain joins TRBV19 to TRBJ2-7; TRBD2 matches at 8 bases. The CDR3 is 12 amino acids. V shed 7 bases, J shed 3 bases, and the junction held 2 bases outside the gene matches. In germline, CDR1 is LNHDA, CDR2 SQIVND (reference sequence). The CDR3 DNA is TGTGCCAGTAATGCGGGAGGCTACGAGCAGTACTTC. The encoded protein is CASNAGGYEQYF.

This clone has only one observation. This chain joins TRBV25-1 and TRBJ1-1, with a possible D match to TRBD1 (5 bases). Germline values: CDR1 MGHDK, CDR2 SYGVNS. The CDR3 covers 13 residues. The V gene lost 6 bases and the J gene lost 1 base, with 9 bases spanning the gap. CDR3 sequence (DNA): TGTGCCAGCAGGGCTCAGGGGAACACTGAAGCTTTCTTT. Its protein is CASRAQGNTEAFF.

The chain uses TRBV5-1 and TRBJ2-7, with TRBD1 identical over 12 bases. The ends lost 2 bases at V and 5 bases at J; junction bases unmatched: 5. Germline CDR1 and CDR2: SGHRS and YFSETQ. The CDR3 runs to 15 residues. The CDR3 is CASSFGTGGWDEQYF. DNA for the CDR3: TGCGCCAGCAGCTTTGGGACAGGGGGCTGGGACGAGCAGTACTTC.

The genes are TRBV7-9 and TRBJ2-1, with no clear D. V dropped 3 bases and J dropped 6 bases, with 0 bases sitting between them. The CDR3 length is 10 residues. Germline loops: CDR1 SEHNR, CDR2 FQNEAQ (reference sequence). The CDR3, as DNA: TGTGCCAGCAGCTTCAATGAGCAGTTCTTC. It yields the protein CASSFNEQFF. Supplemented by reference TRBV7-9 and TRBJ2-1, the full variable domain reads DTGVSQNPRHKITKRGQNVTFRCDPISEHNRLYWYRQTLGQGPEFLTYFQNEAQLEKSRLLSDRFSAERPKGSFSTLEIQRTEQGDSAMYLCASSFNEQFFGPGTRLTVL.

The V call is TRBV6-5, the J call TRBJ1-6; a weak D match, TRBD1 (5 bases). The CDR3 runs to 15 residues. The germline CDR1 and CDR2 sequences are MNHEY and SVGAGI. The V gene lost 11 bases and the J gene lost 9 bases, with 23 bases spanning the gap. The CDR3, as DNA: TGTGCCGTGGGCAGGGACGGGGCAAAAGGTTCACCCCTCCACTTT. Protein product: CAVGRDGAKGSPLHF.

The chain couples TRBV7-9 to TRBJ1-4; 8 nucleotides match TRBD1. The V segment lost 5 bases and the J segment 1 base; nucleotides outside the gene matches: 6. Per germline, CDR1 SEHNR and CDR2 FQNEAQ (reference sequence). The CDR3 is 16 residues long. For the CDR3, the DNA is TGTGCCAGCAGCCTCAGACAGGGGAGAACTAATGAAAAACTGTTTTTT. This translates into CASSLRQGRTNEKLFF.

The count of this clone is one. The chain carries TRBV7-8 and TRBJ1-6; D gene unclear. Germline V gene data show CDR1 as SGHVS and CDR2 as FQNEAQ. The CDR3 extends over 15 amino acids. The V end was cut by 2 bases, the J end by 1 base, with 6 bases between. This CDR3 reads CASSLTASYNSPLHF. The CDR3 coding sequence is TGTGCCAGCAGCTTAACAGCTTCCTATAATTCACCCCTCCACTTT.

The V and J genes are TRBV2 and TRBJ1-5, with a possible D match to TRBD1 (6 bases). This CDR3 is built from 15 residues. CDR1 SNHLY and CDR2 FYNNEI come from the germline V gene. Trimming pared 6 bases from V and 5 bases from J, leaving 17 bases between. This CDR3 reads CASRAGDFGHQPQHF. Written as DNA, the CDR3 is TGTGCCAGCAGAGCAGGGGATTTTGGGCATCAGCCCCAGCATTTT.

The chain links TRBV24-1 to TRBJ2-7, with 7 bases fitting TRBD2. CDR3 length equals 15 residues. Germline loops: CDR1 KGHDR, CDR2 SFDVKD. With V trimmed by 9 bases and J by 5 bases, 15 bases remained unmatched. The CDR3 loop reads CATCSREAGFDEQYF. The CDR3 DNA reads TGTGCCACCTGTTCTAGGGAAGCGGGGTTCGACGAGCAGTACTTC.

The V call is TRBV19, the J call TRBJ2-6; no reliable D call. In germline, CDR1 is LNHDA, CDR2 SQIVND (reference sequence). The CDR3 is 15 amino acids. V was cut by 1 base and J by 2 bases, with 6 bases left in between. The CDR3 sequence is CASSIGSAGANVLTF. In DNA form, the CDR3 reads TGTGCCAGTAGTATAGGGTCGGCTGGGGCCAACGTCCTGACTTTC.

The chain joins TRBV4-1 to TRBJ2-3; TRBD2 matches at 9 bases. The CDR3 consists of 15 residues. After removal of 2 bases from V and 5 bases from J, the junction contained 5 bases not matched to a gene. The germline CDR1 and CDR2 sequences are MGHRA and YSYEKL. The CDR3 region is CASSQIAGVVDTQYF. DNA for the CDR3: TGCGCCAGCAGCCAAATAGCGGGAGTGGTAGATACGCAGTATTTT.

The chain employs TRBV5-1 and TRBJ2-7; 9 bases agree with TRBD1. Germline V gene sequence: CDR1 SGHRS, CDR2 YFSETQ. V lost 0 bases and J lost 2; bases outside the gene matches: 6. The CDR3 spans 16 residues. This CDR3 is CASSLVVGTGPYEQYF. CDR3 coding DNA: TGCGCCAGCAGCTTGGTAGTAGGGACAGGGCCCTACGAGCAGTACTTC.

The genes are TRBV4-2 and TRBJ2-7; 8 nucleotides line up with TRBD2. Germline lookup yields CDR1 LGHNA and CDR2 YNFKEQ. The trim removed 0 bases at V and 4 bases at J, leaving 2 bases unmatched. CDR3 length: 14 amino acids. This chain's CDR3 is CASSQDPSGYEQYF. CDR3 in DNA: TGTGCCAGCAGCCAAGATCCTAGCGGGTACGAGCAGTACTTC.

The chain employs TRBV19 and TRBJ1-6; D is perhaps TRBD1 (6 bases). The CDR3 is 13 amino acids. V shed 10 bases and J shed 7 bases, with 14 bases lying between them. Germline V lookup: CDR1 LNHDA, CDR2 SQIVND (reference sequence). CDR3 bases: TGTGCCACAAGGGGGGGAGGGAATTCACCCCTCCACTTT. This translates into CATRGGGNSPLHF.

This chain links TRBV2 with TRBJ2-3; TRBD1 matches 8 bases. Per the germline V gene, CDR1 is SNHLY and CDR2 is FYNNEI. Unmatched junction bases numbered 5, after V lost 3 bases and J lost 3 bases. This CDR3 region has 15 residues. CDR3 nucleotides: TGTGCCAGCAGTGATTTCGACAGGGGAACAGATACGCAGTATTTT. Protein sequence: CASSDFDRGTDTQYF. Based on the CDR3 plus reference TRBV2 and TRBJ2-3, the full variable domain is EPEVTQTPSHQVTQMGQEVILRCVPISNHLYFYWYRQILGQKVEFLVSFYNNEISEKSEIFDDQFSVERPDGSNFTLKIRSTKLEDSAMYFCASSDFDRGTDTQYFGPGTRLTVL.

The chain links TRBV5-4 to TRBJ1-1; no clear D gene. The CDR3 is made up of 16 amino acids. Per the germline V gene, CDR1 is SGHNT and CDR2 is YYREEE (reference sequence). With 0 bases removed from V and 6 bases from J, the gap between germline ends came to 18 bases. The CDR3 sequence: CASSLAQGRVEAEAFF. The CDR3 nucleotides read TGTGCCAGCAGCTTGGCCCAAGGGAGGGTTGAGGCTGAAGCTTTCTTT.

This rearrangement joins TRBV18 to TRBJ2-2; TRBD1 might be the D (5 bases). The length of the CDR3 is 15 residues. From germline, CDR1 is KGHSH and CDR2 LQKENI. Trimming left V 6 bases short and J 2 bases short, with 13 bases between. The CDR3 DNA sequence: TGTGCCAGCTCGGGGCTGATATCAAACACCGGGGAGCTGTTTTTT. Protein product: CASSGLISNTGELFF.

The CDR3 nucleotides read TGTGCCAGCTCAGCCGAGGTTGCTAACACCGGGGAGCTGTTTTTT. It is translated as CASSAEVANTGELFF. V gene TRBV18 combines with J gene TRBJ2-2; the D is unclear. Per germline, CDR1 KGHSH and CDR2 LQKENI. Trimming removed 5 bases at V and 2 bases at J, with 12 bases between. This CDR3 comprises 15 residues.

The genes are TRBV3-1 (or the pseudogene TRBV3-2) and TRBJ1-3; D is undetermined. Germline V lookup: CDR1 LGHDT, CDR2 YNNKEL (reference sequence). There are 14 residues in the CDR3. V dropped 3 bases and J dropped 0 bases, with 6 bases sitting between them. CDR3 nucleotide sequence: TGTGCCAGCAGCCATCCCAACTCTGGAAACACCATATATTTT. Translating gives CASSHPNSGNTIYF.

The V and J genes are TRBV30 and TRBJ1-3; D is undetermined. The CDR3 covers 14 residues. Germline CDR1 and CDR2: GTSNPN and SVGIG (reference sequence). The germline V and J ends were trimmed by 4 bases and 0 bases, with 10 bases remaining between them. The CDR3 here is CAWTGILSGNTIYF. For the CDR3, the DNA is TGTGCCTGGACCGGGATCCTCTCTGGAAACACCATATATTTT.

This clone has just one count. This rearrangement joins TRBV6-5 to TRBJ1-1, with D maybe TRBD1 (5 bases). This CDR3 contains 16 residues. Germline V gives CDR1 MNHEY, CDR2 SVGAGI. V was trimmed by 0 bases and J by 4 bases, leaving 15 bases between them. The CDR3 spells CASSYSGGGGTTEAFF. CDR3 sequence (DNA): TGTGCCAGCAGTTACTCTGGCGGGGGAGGGACCACTGAAGCTTTCTTT.